The 22 T cell receptor beta chains below were found in one sample sequenced in a study of technical replicates of blood from a handful of donors. TCRdb keeps only in-frame clones here, not all; method: immunoSEQ multiplex PCR. The repertoire holds about 70,000 clones, 95% to 97% seen once, with approximately 0.21% in the top ten. Sequencing was carried out using T cells isolated from PBMCs. These receptor sequences come from a human donor in good health.

The chain employs TRBV25-1 and TRBJ1-2, with 11 bases lining up with TRBD1. The V gene end was trimmed by 4 bases and the J gene end by 4 bases; junction bases not matched to a gene: 8. Germline V lookup: CDR1 MGHDK, CDR2 SYGVNS. The CDR3 runs to 16 residues. CDR3 sequence reads: CASSVPGTGGGYGYTF. CDR3 sequence (DNA): TGTGCCAGCAGTGTGCCCGGGACAGGGGGAGGCTATGGCTACACCTTC.

This chain links TRBV9 with TRBJ2-7, with a tentative D call TRBD2 (5 bases). V was clipped by 3 bases and J by 3 bases, with 13 bases between them. Germline CDR1 SGDLS, CDR2 YYNGEE. The CDR3 extends over 14 amino acids. The CDR3 spells CASSDYPEGYEQYF. The CDR3, as DNA: TGTGCCAGCAGCGATTACCCCGAGGGCTACGAGCAGTACTTC.

The rearrangement links TRBV14 to TRBJ2-2; TRBD2 agrees at 14 bases. This CDR3 has 17 amino acids. Per the germline V gene, CDR1 is SGHDN and CDR2 is FVKESK. V lost 5 bases to trimming and J lost 4 bases; unmatched junction nucleotides: 6. This CDR3 reads CASSNNGLAGGTGELFF. The DNA of the CDR3 is TGTGCCAGCAGCAACAACGGACTAGCGGGAGGCACCGGGGAGCTGTTTTTT. Based on the CDR3 plus reference TRBV14 and TRBJ2-2, the full variable domain is EAGVTQFPSHSVIEKGQTVTLRCDPISGHDNLYWYRRVMGKEIKFLLHFVKESKQDESGMPNNRFLAERTGGTYSTLKVQPAELEDSGVYFCASSNNGLAGGTGELFFGEGSRLTVL.

This chain joins TRBV19 and TRBJ2-1; 7 positions agree with TRBD1. Germline lookup yields CDR1 LNHDA and CDR2 SQIVND (reference sequence). After removal of 6 bases from V and 1 base from J, the junction contained 6 bases not matched to a gene. This CDR3 has 15 residues. The CDR3 DNA follows: TGTGCCAGTAGATACAGGGGCGGGTCCTACAATGAGCAGTTCTTC. Its translation is CASRYRGGSYNEQFF.

The J gene is TRBJ2-3, the V gene TRBV2; 9 nucleotides agree with TRBD2. Germline CDR1 SNHLY, CDR2 FYNNEI. This CDR3 comprises 15 residues. After removal of 3 bases from V and 5 bases from J, the junction contained 6 bases not matched to a gene. For the CDR3, the DNA is TGTGCCAGCAGTGATGGCGGGGGGGCCGGAGATACGCAGTATTTT. The encoded protein is CASSDGGGAGDTQYF.

The chain's CDR3 is CSVVIQGSEKLFF. The CDR3 nucleotides are TGCAGCGTTGTCATACAGGGAAGCGAAAAACTGTTTTTT. The V call is TRBV29-1, the J call TRBJ1-4; possible D gene TRBD1, 6 bases. CDR1 SQVTM and CDR2 ANQGSEA come from the germline V gene. Trimming removed 4 bases from V and 8 bases from J, with 14 bases in between. This CDR3 spans 13 amino acids.

The chain uses TRBV18 and TRBJ2-7; the D gene is possibly TRBD2 (6 bases). The germline V gene has CDR1 KGHSH and CDR2 LQKENI. The length of the CDR3 is 15 residues. Trimming took 3 bases from V and 3 from J, leaving 15 bases between them. As DNA, the CDR3 is TGTGCCAGCTCACCCGGGCGGGGTCGTCACTACGAGCAGTACTTC. It encodes CASSPGRGRHYEQYF.

V usage is TRBV5-4 and J usage is TRBJ1-2; 8 positions match TRBD1. CDR1 is SGHNT and CDR2 is YYREEE in the germline V gene (reference sequence). The CDR3 length is 13 residues. Germline trimming cut 3 bases from V and 6 bases from J; bases unmatched to any gene: 4. CDR3 residues: CASSSQGEDGYTF. The CDR3 nucleotides are TGTGCCAGCAGCTCACAGGGGGAAGATGGCTACACCTTC.

The V and J genes are TRBV28 and TRBJ1-1; a weak D match, TRBD1 (6 bases). V gave up 3 bases and J gave up 4 bases, with 9 bases separating them. The CDR3 covers 13 residues. Germline V lookup: CDR1 MDHEN, CDR2 SYDVKM. CDR3 region: CASSLTGGTEAFF. Written as DNA, the CDR3 is TGTGCCAGCAGTTTGACAGGCGGCACTGAAGCTTTCTTT.

This chain links TRBV18 with TRBJ2-1; no clear D. Germline assignment: CDR1 KGHSH and CDR2 LQKENI. The ends were cut back, 2 bases at V and 5 bases at J, with 16 bases in the middle. This CDR3 region has 16 residues. CDR3 in amino acids: CASSPSLASLNNEQFF. CDR3 DNA: TGTGCCAGCTCACCATCCTTGGCCTCCCTCAACAATGAGCAGTTCTTC.

The chain carries TRBV9 and TRBJ2-1; D perhaps matches TRBD2 (6 bases). The CDR3 extends over 15 amino acids. The germline V gene encodes CDR1 SGDLS and CDR2 YYNGEE. Deletions cut 4 bases from V and 0 bases from J, with 11 bases between. For the CDR3, the DNA is TGTGCCAGCAGCATTTACGGGAGCTCCTACAATGAGCAGTTCTTC. As protein: CASSIYGSSYNEQFF.

The J gene is TRBJ2-7, the V gene TRBV18; D is possibly TRBD1 (6 bases). Trimming cost V 3 bases and J 5 bases, with 14 bases left between them. CDR3 length: 14 amino acids. In germline, CDR1 is KGHSH, CDR2 LQKENI. The CDR3 nucleotides are TGTGCCAGCTCACCGGCGACAGGCGTCAACGAGCAGTACTTC. Translated: CASSPATGVNEQYF.

The genes are TRBV4-1 and TRBJ2-1; D is possibly TRBD2 (5 bases). The ends were cut back, 0 bases at V and 8 bases at J, with 11 bases in the middle. The CDR3 contains 14 residues. Germline assignment: CDR1 MGHRA and CDR2 YSYEKL. The CDR3 loop is CASSQDRTGHEQFF. The CDR3 DNA reads TGCGCCAGCAGCCAAGATCGGACTGGACATGAGCAGTTCTTC.

This clone was counted a few times. The J gene is TRBJ1-1, the V gene TRBV28; D uncertain. This CDR3 spans 12 amino acids. With 10 bases removed from V and 1 base from J, the gap between germline ends came to 10 bases. Germline assignment: CDR1 MDHEN and CDR2 SYDVKM. The CDR3 sequence is CAISPGNTEAFF. In DNA, the CDR3 is TGTGCCATCAGCCCAGGGAACACTGAAGCTTTCTTT.

The chain recombines TRBV30 with TRBJ1-1; a possible D gene is TRBD1 (5 bases). The CDR3 totals 14 residues. Germline lookup yields CDR1 GTSNPN and CDR2 SVGIG (reference sequence). V was shortened by 5 bases and J by 1 base, with 14 bases between the two germline ends. CDR3 sequence reads: CAWHPGLPNTEAFF. The CDR3 DNA sequence: TGTGCCTGGCATCCGGGACTGCCGAACACTGAAGCTTTCTTT. Full variable domain (remainder filled in from reference TRBV30 and TRBJ1-1): SQTIHQWPATLVQPVGSPLSLECTVEGTSNPNLYWYRQAAGRGLQLLFYSVGIGQISSEVPQNLSASRPQDRQFILSSKKLLLSDSGFYLCAWHPGLPNTEAFFGQGTRLTVV.

The chain combines TRBV6-6 with TRBJ2-3; TRBD1 agrees at 8 bases. With V trimmed by 6 bases and J by 6 bases, 8 bases remained unmatched. CDR1 and CDR2 (germline): MNHNY, SVGAGI (reference sequence). The CDR3 totals 14 residues. The CDR3 nucleotides are TGTGCCAGCAGCCCGGGACAGGAGGTGGATACGCAGTATTTT. Protein sequence: CASSPGQEVDTQYF.

V gene TRBV5-6 combines with J gene TRBJ2-5; D is undetermined. Germline CDR1 is SGHDT and CDR2 is YYEEEE. V gave up 5 bases and J gave up 5 bases, with 16 bases separating them. The CDR3 has 14 residues. The CDR3 DNA is TGTGCCAGCAGGGTGATCCAGGATCGGGAGACCCAGTACTTC. Amino acids: CASRVIQDRETQYF.

This chain joins TRBV11-2 and TRBJ1-4; D is possibly TRBD1 (5 bases). Germline assignment: CDR1 SGHAT and CDR2 FQNNGV. V lost 3 bases and J 7 bases, leaving 12 bases between the germline ends. The CDR3 consists of 14 residues. CDR3 nucleotide sequence: TGTGCCAGCAGCTTCGGGGGTAGGGGTGAAAAACTGTTTTTT. Protein sequence: CASSFGGRGEKLFF.

The genes are TRBV30 and TRBJ2-6; maybe TRBD1 (6 bases). CDR3 length: 17 amino acids. The germline V gene has CDR1 GTSNPN and CDR2 SVGIG (reference sequence). Trimming took off 2 bases at V and 1 base at J, with 15 bases between the two ends. The CDR3 spells CAWSPRQEKSGANVLTF. DNA for the CDR3: TGTGCCTGGAGTCCCCGACAGGAAAAGTCTGGGGCCAACGTCCTGACTTTC.

J is TRBJ1-1 and V is TRBV4-1; 9 bases are shared with TRBD1. The CDR3 has 18 residues. The trim removed 3 bases at V and 4 bases at J, leaving 15 bases unmatched. Germline CDR1 MGHRA, CDR2 YSYEKL. This chain's CDR3 is CASSHKDRGGYSTTEAFF. DNA of the CDR3: TGCGCCAGCAGCCACAAAGACAGGGGGGGATATTCGACCACTGAAGCTTTCTTT.

This clone was recorded once. The V gene is TRBV11-2, the J gene TRBJ1-1; tentatively, D is TRBD1 (6 bases). Trimming took 6 bases from V and 4 from J, leaving 12 bases between them. The CDR3 runs 13 residues. CDR1 is SGHAT and CDR2 is FQNNGV in the germline V gene. The CDR3 region is CASRLRGFTEAFF. The CDR3 DNA follows: TGTGCCAGCAGGCTCAGGGGCTTCACTGAAGCTTTCTTT.

The chain combines TRBV6-5 with TRBJ1-2; 9 positions agree with TRBD1. The germline V gene encodes CDR1 MNHEY and CDR2 SVGAGI. The CDR3 has 14 residues. With V trimmed by 5 bases and J by 7 bases, 8 bases remained unmatched. The DNA of the CDR3 is TGTGCCAGCAGTGCATGGGGGACAGGGTCTGGCTACACCTTC. Protein product: CASSAWGTGSGYTF.